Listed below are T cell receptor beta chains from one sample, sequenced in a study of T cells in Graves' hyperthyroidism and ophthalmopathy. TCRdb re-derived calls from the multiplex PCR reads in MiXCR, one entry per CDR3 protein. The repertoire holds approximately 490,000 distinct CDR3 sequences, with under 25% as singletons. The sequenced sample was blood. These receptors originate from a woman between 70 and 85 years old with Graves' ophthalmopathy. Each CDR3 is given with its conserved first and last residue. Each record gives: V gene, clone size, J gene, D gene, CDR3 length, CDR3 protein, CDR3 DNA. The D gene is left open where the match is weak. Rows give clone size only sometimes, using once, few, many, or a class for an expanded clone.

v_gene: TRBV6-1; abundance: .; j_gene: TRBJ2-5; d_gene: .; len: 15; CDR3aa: CASTSRDPSRETQYF; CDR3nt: TGTGCCAGCACCTCCCGGGACCCATCTCGAGAGACCCAGTACTTC
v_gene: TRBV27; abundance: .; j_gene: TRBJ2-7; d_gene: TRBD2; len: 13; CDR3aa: CASKGLGPYEQYF; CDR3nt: TGTGCCAGCAAAGGACTAGGCCCCTACGAGCAGTACTTC
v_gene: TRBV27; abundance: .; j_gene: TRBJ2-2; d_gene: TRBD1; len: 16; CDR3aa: CASSFTQGAGTGELFF; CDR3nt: TGTGCCAGCAGTTTCACCCAGGGGGCGGGCACCGGGGAGCTGTTTTTT
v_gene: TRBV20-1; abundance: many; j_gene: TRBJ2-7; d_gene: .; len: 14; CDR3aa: CSASADSNSYEQYF; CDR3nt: TGCAGTGCTAGCGCAGATTCCAACTCCTACGAGCAGTACTTC
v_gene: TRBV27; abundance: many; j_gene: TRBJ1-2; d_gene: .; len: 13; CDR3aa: CASSPRQTYGYTF; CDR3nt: TGTGCCAGCAGTCCCCGACAGACCTATGGCTACACCTTC
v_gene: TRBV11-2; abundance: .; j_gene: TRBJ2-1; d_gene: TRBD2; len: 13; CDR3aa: CASSLQREGEKFF; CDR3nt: TGTGCCAGCAGCTTACAGCGGGAGGGAGAAAAGTTCTTC
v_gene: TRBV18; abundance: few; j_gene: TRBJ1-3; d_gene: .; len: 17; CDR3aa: CASSPPGPQASGNTIYF; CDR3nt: TGTGCCAGCTCACCACCGGGACCCCAGGCCTCTGGAAACACCATATATTTT
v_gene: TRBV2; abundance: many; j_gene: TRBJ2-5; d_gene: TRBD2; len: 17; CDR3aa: CASSEGLAGGRGETQYF; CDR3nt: TGTGCCAGCAGTGAGGGACTAGCGGGAGGACGGGGAGAGACCCAGTACTTC
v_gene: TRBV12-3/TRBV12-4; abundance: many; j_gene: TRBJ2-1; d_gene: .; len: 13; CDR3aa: CASGNPGKSEQFF; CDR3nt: TGTGCCAGCGGAAACCCCGGGAAGAGTGAGCAGTTCTTC
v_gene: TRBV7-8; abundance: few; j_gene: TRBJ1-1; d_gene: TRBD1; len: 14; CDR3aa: CASSFRGRGPEAFF; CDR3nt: TGTGCCAGCAGCTTCAGGGGGCGCGGGCCTGAAGCTTTCTTT
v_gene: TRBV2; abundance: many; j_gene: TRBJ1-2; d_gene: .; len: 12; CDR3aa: CASSSGREGYTF; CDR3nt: TGTGCCAGCTCTAGCGGAAGAGAGGGCTACACCTTC
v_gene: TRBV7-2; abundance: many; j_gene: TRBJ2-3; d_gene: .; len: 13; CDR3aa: CAIAWGGTDTQYF; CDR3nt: TGTGCCATAGCTTGGGGGGGCACAGATACGCAGTATTTT
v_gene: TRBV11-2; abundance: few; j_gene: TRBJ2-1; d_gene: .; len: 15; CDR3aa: CASSSDRGAHNEQFF; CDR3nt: TGTGCCAGCAGCTCCGATCGGGGGGCACATAATGAGCAGTTCTTC
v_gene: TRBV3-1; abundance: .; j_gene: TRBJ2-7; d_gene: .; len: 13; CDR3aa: CASSHHSIHEQYF; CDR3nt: TGTGCCAGCAGCCACCACTCGATCCACGAGCAGTACTTC
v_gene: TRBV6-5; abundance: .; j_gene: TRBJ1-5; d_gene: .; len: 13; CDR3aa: CASSYLIGQPQHF; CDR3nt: TGTGCCAGCAGTTACCTGATAGGTCAGCCCCAGCATTTT
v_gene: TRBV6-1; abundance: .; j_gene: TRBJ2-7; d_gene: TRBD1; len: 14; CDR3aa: CASSRQGSISEQYF; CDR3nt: TGTGCCAGCAGTCGACAGGGCAGTATTTCCGAGCAGTACTTC